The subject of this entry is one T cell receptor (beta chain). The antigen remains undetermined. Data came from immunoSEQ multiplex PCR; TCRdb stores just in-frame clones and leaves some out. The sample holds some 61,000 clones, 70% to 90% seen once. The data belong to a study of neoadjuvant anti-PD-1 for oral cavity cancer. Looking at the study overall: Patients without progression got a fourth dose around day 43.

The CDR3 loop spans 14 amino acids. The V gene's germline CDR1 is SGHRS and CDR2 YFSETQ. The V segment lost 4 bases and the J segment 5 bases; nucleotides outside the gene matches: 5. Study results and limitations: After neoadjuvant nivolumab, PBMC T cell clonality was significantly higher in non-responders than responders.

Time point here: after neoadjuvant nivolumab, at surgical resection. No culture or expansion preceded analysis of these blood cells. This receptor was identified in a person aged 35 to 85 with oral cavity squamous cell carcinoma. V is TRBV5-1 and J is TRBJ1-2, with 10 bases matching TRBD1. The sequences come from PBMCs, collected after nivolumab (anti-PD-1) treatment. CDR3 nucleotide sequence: TGCGCCAGCAGCGGGCGGACAGGGGGGTATGGCTACACCTTC. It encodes CASSGRTGGYGYTF.